Presented here are 5 T cell receptor beta chains from one specimen sequenced in a study of monozygotic twins with inflammatory bowel disease. With the 5' RACE reads reprocessed, TCRdb shows one record per CDR3 protein and no DNA. Recorded here are approximately 420,000 distinct CDR3 sequences; the top ten clones represent about 2.3%. The material sequenced was blood. These receptors all stem from a human donor with ulcerative colitis or Crohn's disease, or a healthy co-twin of an affected twin (not recorded which).

This chain's CDR3 is CATSRGGQGHQPQHF. V is TRBV15 and J is TRBJ1-5; the D gene TCRdb calls, TRBD1, cannot be checked with no DNA. The germline gives CDR1 LNHNV, CDR2 YYDKDF (reference sequence). The CDR3 sequence is 15 residues long.

The chain links TRBV11-2 to TRBJ2-5; no DNA is available, so the TRBD2 call from TCRdb remains unchecked. The CDR3 extends over 16 amino acids. Germline V gene data show CDR1 as SGHAT and CDR2 as FQNNGV. The CDR3 is CACSLIRAAGQETQYF.

V gene TRBV7-3 combines with J gene TRBJ2-3; TCRdb outputs TRBD1, but without DNA this stays unchecked. Germline V gene sequence: CDR1 SGHTA, CDR2 FQGTGA. This CDR3 has 15 residues. The CDR3 loop reads CASSFEGLRTDTQYF.

The V call is TRBV19, the J call TRBJ2-1; lacking DNA, the TRBD1 call made by TCRdb goes unchecked. The CDR3 is made up of 14 amino acids. The V gene's germline CDR1 is LNHDA and CDR2 SQIVND (reference sequence). The CDR3: CASSLSSGGNEQFF.

The rearrangement joins TRBV5-1 to TRBJ2-3. The CDR3 runs 13 residues. In germline, CDR1 is SGHRS, CDR2 YFSETQ. CDR3 in amino acids: CASSFDSRGTQYF.